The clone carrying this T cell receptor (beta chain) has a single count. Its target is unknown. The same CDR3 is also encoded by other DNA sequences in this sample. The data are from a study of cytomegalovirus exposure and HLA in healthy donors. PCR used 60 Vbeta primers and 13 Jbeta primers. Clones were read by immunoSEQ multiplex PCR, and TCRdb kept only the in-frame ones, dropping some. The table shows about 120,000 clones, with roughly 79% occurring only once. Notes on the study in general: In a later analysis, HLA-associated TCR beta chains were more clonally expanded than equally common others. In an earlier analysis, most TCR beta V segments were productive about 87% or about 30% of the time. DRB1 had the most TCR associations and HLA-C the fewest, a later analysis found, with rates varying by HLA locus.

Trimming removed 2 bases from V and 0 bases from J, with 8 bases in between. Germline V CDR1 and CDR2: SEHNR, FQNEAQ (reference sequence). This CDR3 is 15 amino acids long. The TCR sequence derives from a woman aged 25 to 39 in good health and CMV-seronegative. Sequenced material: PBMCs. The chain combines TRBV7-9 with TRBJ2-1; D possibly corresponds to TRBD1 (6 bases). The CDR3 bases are TGTGCCAGCAGCTTAAGGGGGAGCTCCTACAATGAGCAGTTCTTC. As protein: CASSLRGSSYNEQFF.